This T cell receptor beta chain was sequenced for a study of blood T cell repertoires in COVID-19. Study in general: T cells, B-cell-depleted T cells, or PBMCs provided the cDNA or gDNA that served as material.

The CDR3 is 12 amino acids. In germline, CDR1 is SGHDT, CDR2 YYEEEE. The V gene end was trimmed by 2 bases and the J gene end by 13 bases; junction bases not matched to a gene: 6. Sequencing was performed with immunoSEQ multiplex PCR; in TCRdb, only in-frame clones are kept and a portion is missing. The sample has fewer than 65,000 clones, 85% to 95% seen once. Sequences were obtained from peripheral blood. The receptor was derived from a man aged 50 or older with acute or convalescent COVID-19. V usage is TRBV5-6 and J usage is TRBJ2-3, with 8 bases identical to TRBD2. The CDR3 sequence: CASSFVTSEKYF. DNA of the CDR3: TGTGCCAGCAGCTTTGTGACTAGCGAAAAGTATTTT.